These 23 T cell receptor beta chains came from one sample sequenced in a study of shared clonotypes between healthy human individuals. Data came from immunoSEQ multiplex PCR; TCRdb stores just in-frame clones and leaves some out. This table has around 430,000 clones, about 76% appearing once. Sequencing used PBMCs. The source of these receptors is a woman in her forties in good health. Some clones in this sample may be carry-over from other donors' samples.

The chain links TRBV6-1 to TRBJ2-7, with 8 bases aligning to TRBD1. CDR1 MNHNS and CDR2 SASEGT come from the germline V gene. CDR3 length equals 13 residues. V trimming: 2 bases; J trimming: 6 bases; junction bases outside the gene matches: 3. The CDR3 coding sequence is TGTGCCAGCAGTGAACAGGGGGCGCGCGAGCAGTACTTC. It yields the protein CASSEQGAREQYF.

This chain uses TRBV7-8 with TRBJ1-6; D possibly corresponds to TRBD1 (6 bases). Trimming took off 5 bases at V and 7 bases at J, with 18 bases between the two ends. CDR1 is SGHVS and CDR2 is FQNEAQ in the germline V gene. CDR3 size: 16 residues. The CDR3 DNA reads TGTGCCAGCAGCCCCCGGGCGGCAGGGGAGAATTCACCCCTCCACTTT. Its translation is CASSPRAAGENSPLHF.

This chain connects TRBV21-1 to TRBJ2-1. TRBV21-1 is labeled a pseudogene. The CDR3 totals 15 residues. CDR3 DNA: TGTGCCAGCAGCATACAGGGAGGTTGCGACAATGAGCAGTTCTTC. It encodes CASSIQGGCDNEQFF.

CDR3 sequence reads: CASSLLGAGEETGELFF. Here the CDR3 DNA reads TGTGCCAGCAGTTTGCTTGGTGCGGGAGAAGAGACCGGGGAGCTGTTTTTT. This chain uses TRBV28 with TRBJ2-2; 7 bases fit TRBD2. The CDR3 runs to 17 residues. The germline CDR1 and CDR2 sequences are MDHEN and SYDVKM. J lost 5 bases, V lost 3 bases, and 12 bases had no gene match.

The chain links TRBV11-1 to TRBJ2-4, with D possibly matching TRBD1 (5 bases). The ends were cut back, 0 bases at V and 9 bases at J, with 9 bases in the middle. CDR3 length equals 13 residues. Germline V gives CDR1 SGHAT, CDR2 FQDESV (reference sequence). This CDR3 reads CASSLAPDSIQYF. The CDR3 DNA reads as TGTGCCAGCAGCTTAGCCCCCGACAGCATTCAGTACTTC.

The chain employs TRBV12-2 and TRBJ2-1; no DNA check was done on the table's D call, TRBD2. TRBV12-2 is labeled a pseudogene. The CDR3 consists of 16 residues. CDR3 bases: TGTGCAAGTCGCTCGAGGCGGGGGGGCCCCTACAATGAGCAGTTCTTC. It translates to CASRSRRGGPYNEQFF.

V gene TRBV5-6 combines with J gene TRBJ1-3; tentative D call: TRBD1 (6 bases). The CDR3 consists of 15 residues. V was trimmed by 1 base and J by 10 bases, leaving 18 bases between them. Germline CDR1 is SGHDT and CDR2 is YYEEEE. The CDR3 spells CASSLTRGISYTIYF. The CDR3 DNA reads TGTGCCAGCAGCTTGACAAGGGGGATCTCGTATACCATATATTTT.

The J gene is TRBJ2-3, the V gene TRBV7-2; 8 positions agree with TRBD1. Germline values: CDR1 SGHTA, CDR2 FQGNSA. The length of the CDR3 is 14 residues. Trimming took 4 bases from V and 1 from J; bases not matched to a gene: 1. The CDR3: CASSSGQGTDTQYF. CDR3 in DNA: TGTGCCAGCAGCTCGGGACAGGGCACAGATACGCAGTATTTT.

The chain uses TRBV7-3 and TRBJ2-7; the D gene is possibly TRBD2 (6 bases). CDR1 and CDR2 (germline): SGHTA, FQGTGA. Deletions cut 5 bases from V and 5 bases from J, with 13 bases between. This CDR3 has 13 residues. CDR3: CASSRERLDEQYF. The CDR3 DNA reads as TGTGCCAGCAGCCGGGAGCGTTTGGACGAGCAGTACTTC.

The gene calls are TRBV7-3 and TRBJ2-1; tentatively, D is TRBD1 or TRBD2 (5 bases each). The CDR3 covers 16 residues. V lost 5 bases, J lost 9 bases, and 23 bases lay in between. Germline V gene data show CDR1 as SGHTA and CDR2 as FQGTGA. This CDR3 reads CASSLPGTLGSSEQFF. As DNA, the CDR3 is TGTGCCAGCAGCCTCCCTGGGACCCTGGGGTCGAGTGAGCAGTTCTTC.

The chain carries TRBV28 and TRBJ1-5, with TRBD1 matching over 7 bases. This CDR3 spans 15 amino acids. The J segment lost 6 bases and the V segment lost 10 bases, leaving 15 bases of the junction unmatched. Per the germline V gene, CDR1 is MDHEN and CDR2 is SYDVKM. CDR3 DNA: TGTGCCACAGGTGCTAACAGACAGGGCCTTCAGCCCCAGCATTTT. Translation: CATGANRQGLQPQHF.

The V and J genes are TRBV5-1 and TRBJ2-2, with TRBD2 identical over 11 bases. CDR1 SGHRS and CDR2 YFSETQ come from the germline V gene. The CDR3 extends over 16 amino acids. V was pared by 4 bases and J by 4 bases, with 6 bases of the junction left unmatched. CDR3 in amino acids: CASSIGTSGFTGELFF. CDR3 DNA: TGCGCCAGCAGCATCGGGACTAGCGGCTTCACCGGGGAGCTGTTTTTT.

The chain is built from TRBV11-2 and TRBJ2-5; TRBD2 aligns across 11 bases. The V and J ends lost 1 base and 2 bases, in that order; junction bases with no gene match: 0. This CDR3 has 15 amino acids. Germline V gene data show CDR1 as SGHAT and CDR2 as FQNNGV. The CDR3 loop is CASSLGLAGQETQYF. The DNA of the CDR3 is TGTGCCAGCAGCTTAGGACTAGCGGGGCAAGAGACCCAGTACTTC. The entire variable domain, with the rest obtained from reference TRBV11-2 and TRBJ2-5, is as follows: EAGVAQSPRYKIIEKRQSVAFWCNPISGHATLYWYQQILGQGPKLLIQFQNNGVVDDSQLPKDRFSAERLKGVDSTLKIQPAKLEDSAVYLCASSLGLAGQETQYFGPGTRLLVL.

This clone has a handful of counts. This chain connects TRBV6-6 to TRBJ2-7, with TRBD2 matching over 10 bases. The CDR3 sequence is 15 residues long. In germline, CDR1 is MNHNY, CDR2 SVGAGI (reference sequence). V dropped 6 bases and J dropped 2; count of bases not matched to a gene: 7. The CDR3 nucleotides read TGTGCCAGCAGGGACACTAGCGGGGCCCCCTACGAGCAGTACTTC. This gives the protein CASRDTSGAPYEQYF.

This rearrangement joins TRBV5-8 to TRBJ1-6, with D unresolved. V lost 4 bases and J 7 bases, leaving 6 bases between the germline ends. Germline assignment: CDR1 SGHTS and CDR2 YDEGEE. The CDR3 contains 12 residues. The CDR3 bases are TGTGCCAGCAGCCGTAAGAATTCACCCCTCCACTTT. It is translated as CASSRKNSPLHF.

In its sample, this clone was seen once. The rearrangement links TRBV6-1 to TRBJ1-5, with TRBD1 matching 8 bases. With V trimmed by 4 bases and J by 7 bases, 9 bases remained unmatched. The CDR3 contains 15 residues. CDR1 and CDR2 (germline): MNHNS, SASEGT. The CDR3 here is CASSVWTGIMQPQHF. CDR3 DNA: TGTGCCAGCAGTGTATGGACAGGGATCATGCAGCCCCAGCATTTT.

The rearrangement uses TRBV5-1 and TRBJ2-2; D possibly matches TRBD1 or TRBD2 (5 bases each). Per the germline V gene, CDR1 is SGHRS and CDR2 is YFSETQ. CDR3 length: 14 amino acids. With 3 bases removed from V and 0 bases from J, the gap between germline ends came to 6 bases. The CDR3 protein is CASSSGPNTGELFF. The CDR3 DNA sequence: TGCGCCAGCAGCTCGGGACCGAACACCGGGGAGCTGTTTTTT.

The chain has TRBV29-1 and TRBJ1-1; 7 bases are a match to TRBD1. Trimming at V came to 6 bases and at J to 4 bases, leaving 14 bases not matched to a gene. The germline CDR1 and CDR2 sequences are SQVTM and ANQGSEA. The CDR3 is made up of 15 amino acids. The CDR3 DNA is TGCAGCGTCGTAGGAGGGGGCGCGACAATCACTGAAGCTTTCTTT. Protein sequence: CSVVGGGATITEAFF.

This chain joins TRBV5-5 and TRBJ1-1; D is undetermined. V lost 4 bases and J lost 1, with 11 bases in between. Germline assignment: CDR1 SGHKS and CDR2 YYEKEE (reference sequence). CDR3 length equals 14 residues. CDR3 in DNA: TGTGCCAGCAGCCGAGGTAGCCAGAACACTGAAGCTTTCTTT. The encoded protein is CASSRGSQNTEAFF.

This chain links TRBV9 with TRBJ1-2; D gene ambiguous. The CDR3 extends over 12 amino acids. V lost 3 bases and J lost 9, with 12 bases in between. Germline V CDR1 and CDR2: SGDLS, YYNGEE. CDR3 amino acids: CASSDGVLSYTF. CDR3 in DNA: TGTGCCAGCAGCGACGGGGTATTGAGCTACACCTTC.

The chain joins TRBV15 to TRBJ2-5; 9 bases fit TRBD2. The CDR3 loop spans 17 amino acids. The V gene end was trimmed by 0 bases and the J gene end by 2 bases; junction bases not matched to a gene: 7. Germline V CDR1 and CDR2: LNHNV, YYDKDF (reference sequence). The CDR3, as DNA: TGTGCCACCAGCAGAGATGCGGCTAGCGGGAAACAAGAGACCCAGTACTTC. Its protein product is CATSRDAASGKQETQYF.

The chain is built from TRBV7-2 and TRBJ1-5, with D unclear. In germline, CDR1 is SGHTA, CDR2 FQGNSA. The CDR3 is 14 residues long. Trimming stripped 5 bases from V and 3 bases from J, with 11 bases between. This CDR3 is CASSLRPTNQPQHF. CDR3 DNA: TGTGCCAGCAGCCTGAGACCTACCAATCAGCCCCAGCATTTT.

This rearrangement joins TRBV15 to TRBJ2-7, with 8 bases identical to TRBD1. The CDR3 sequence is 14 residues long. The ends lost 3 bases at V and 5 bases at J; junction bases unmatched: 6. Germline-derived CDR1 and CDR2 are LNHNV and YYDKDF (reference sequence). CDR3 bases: TGTGCCACCAGCAGGGGGGACAGGCGAGACGAGCAGTACTTC. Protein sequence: CATSRGDRRDEQYF.